The clone carrying this T cell receptor beta chain was found many times. This entry belongs to a study of patients and donors after allogeneic stem cell transplantation. The CDR3 is 16 residues long. The V end lost 5 bases, the J end lost 1 base, and 16 bases lay between the germline ends. CDR1 is MNHEY, CDR2 SVGEGT, per germline. Using its own MiXCR run on the RT-PCR reads, TCRdb lists one record per CDR3 protein. Of 7,000 to 9,000 distinct CDR3 sequences in the sample, roughly 11% are singletons; the top ten hold about half. Sequenced: blood, either unsorted or a sorted T cell fraction (not recorded which). The clonotype originates from a human donor who was either an allogeneic HSCT recipient or a stem cell or donor lymphocyte infusion donor (not recorded which). It is not recorded whose cells these are; they may come from a transplant donor. The chain links TRBV6-2 or TRBV6-3 to TRBJ2-3, with no clear D. The CDR3 region has the DNA TGTGCCAGCAGTCCCTCCCCTTGGCAGGGCACAGATACGCAGTATTTT. Protein sequence: CASSPSPWQGTDTQYF.